This T cell receptor (beta chain) comes out of a study of T cells in Graves' hyperthyroidism and ophthalmopathy (dated by TCRdb to between 2017 and 2020). The study in broad terms: Peripheral blood samples were taken at the time of initial diagnosis, prior to any treatment. To identify TCR V-J signatures that set the groups apart, the researchers used a discovery cohort of more than 95 patients, made up of roughly 40 with Graves' ophthalmopathy and some 55 with stable Graves' hyperthyroidism. Prospective prediction of ophthalmopathy was tested in an independent validation cohort of 18 to 20 hyperthyroidism patients and some 17 patients who later progressed to ophthalmopathy. The 80 to 100 discovery patients were randomly divided into training and test sets at a 7:3 ratio. In addition, the study compared T-cell repertoires in thyroid tissue and in blood from five or six Graves' hyperthyroidism patients. After blood sampling, hyperthyroidism patients were treated with methimazole at a starting dose of 30 mg daily, and ophthalmopathy patients were treated with high-dose intravenous methylprednisolone. TCR Vbeta CDR3 sequencing of 130 to 150 peripheral blood samples (over 40 ophthalmopathy, approximately 80 hyperthyroidism and approximately 17 progressor patients) is reported in the paper. Overall study results and their limits: Most expanded thyroid clonotypes (frequency above 0.001) were also detected in blood, suggesting blood repertoires may reflect thyroid immune responses. During validation, the model predicted progression to ophthalmopathy a median of approximately 6 months ahead of onset, with more than 60% sensitivity and 72% to 80% specificity. Sample size was not statistically predetermined, and blinding of investigators to group allocation was not performed. A 13 V-J signature model separated ophthalmopathy from stable hyperthyroidism, with around 91% sensitivity and about 81% specificity in cross-validation and 80%/75% in testing.

Amplification of TCR beta CDR3 regions was carried out from RNA transcripts. The TCR CDR3 was subjected to a first round of RT-PCR using the HTBI primer set and the Qiagen OneStep RT-PCR kit. A second multiplex PCR round built the libraries, followed by size selection and purification. Paired-end sequencing of the libraries was performed with 100 bp reads on an Illumina HiSeq2000. In the source study's methods: SOAPnuke was used to process the raw data, with reads discarded if the reads contained adapters or uncalled bases, had a mean Phred below 15, or lacked an exact constant-primer or identifier match. COPE v1.2.5 was used to merge the high-quality paired reads, and each unique nucleotide sequence was defined as a clonotype. MiTCR v1.1 was used to align clonotypes to the IMGT TRBV, TRBD and TRBJ reference segments. Only V-J combinations with frequency above 0.0001, covering about 99% of repertoires, were analysed. A TCS score was defined as the ratio of F50 (clonal expansion) to E x V (chaos), with BLOSUM62-based TCRdist applied between CDR3 peptides within each V-J. Welch's t-statistics and random forest reduced around 550 V-J features to under 15, which were used in a naive Bayes classifier (R e1071). The Morisita-Horn index was used to measure how similar the thyroid and blood repertoires were. TCRdb's own reprocessing of the public reads used fastp at Q25 and MiXCR and kept productive beta chains. For every CDR3 protein sequence, its rows merge into one entry that carries the most common genes and DNA. None of the V and J calls come from the authors' own analysis; TCRdb made them. The sample contains around 800,000 distinct CDR3 sequences, about 38% of them found a single time. Over 8% of the sample goes to the ten largest clones.

This clonotype was recorded many times. Its antigen is currently not known. No base qualities exist here, and no much larger clone lies one base off it. Spanning cysteine to phenylalanine, the CDR3 consists of 12 amino acids. Only CDR3 DNA remains: 36 bases, in frame from the first base. Per the germline V gene (reference sequence), SGHNT is the CDR1 and YYREEE is the CDR2. V and J lose 5 bases and 6 bases, and a span of 12 bases separates them. A patient counted as having stable Graves' hyperthyroidism if no progression to ophthalmopathy occurred over 18 months of follow-up. Hyperthyroidism patients were newly diagnosed, with disease duration under 2 months, and aged 18 to 65 years. Any patient with an uncontrolled infection, another autoimmune disease, pregnancy or lactation was excluded. Diagnoses were established on the basis of clinical symptoms, serum thyroxine and TRAb, thyroid ultrasound, and orbital computed tomography. Ficoll-Paque density gradient centrifugation was used to isolate PBMCs from about 10 ml of fresh peripheral blood. Total RNA was extracted using Trizol reagent, and RNA quality was assessed on an Agilent 2100 Bioanalyzer.

Recombination joined TRBV5-4 with TRBJ2-7; the D segment may tentatively be TRBD1 or TRBD2, each giving 5 matched bases. Material for sequencing was blood. This clonotype was obtained from a man in his late teens or twenties with Graves' hyperthyroidism. The CDR3 corresponds to CASSFGGVEQYF. The DNA sequence is given as TGTGCCAGCAGTTTTGGGGGAGTCGAGCAGTACTTC.